Listed below are T cell receptor beta chains from one sample, sequenced in a study of blood T cell repertoires in COVID-19. This table comes from immunoSEQ multiplex PCR, and its TCRdb copy is limited to in-frame clones, with some not included. The repertoire holds 390,000 or so clones, with roughly 90% as singletons. Sequencing was carried out using peripheral blood. The receptors were gathered from a young woman with COVID-19, enrolled during active disease. Each CDR3 is given with its conserved first and last residue. D genes are given only for firm matches.

V gene	J gene	D gene	CDR3 protein	CDR3 DNA
TRBV11-3	TRBJ2-1	TRBD2	CASSLDVLAGVYNEQFF	TGTGCCAGCAGCTTAGATGTTCTAGCGGGAGTCTACAATGAGCAGTTCTTC
TRBV5-4	TRBJ2-1	TRBD2	CASSREGTSGTEQFF	TGTGCCAGCAGCCGGGAGGGGACTAGCGGGACGGAGCAGTTCTTC
TRBV6-5	TRBJ2-1	NA	CASSLWGGQSNEQFF	TGTGCCAGCAGTTTATGGGGGGGCCAATCAAATGAGCAGTTCTTC
TRBV6-1	TRBJ2-5	NA	CASSEPSGEETQYF	TGTGCCAGCAGTGAACCATCCGGGGAAGAGACCCAGTACTTC
TRBV5-1	TRBJ2-5	TRBD2	CASSLGALGGSSETQYF	TGCGCCAGCAGCTTGGGGGCCCTGGGCGGGAGTTCAGAGACCCAGTACTTC
TRBV5-4	TRBJ2-5	TRBD2	CASSSGGPQETQYF	TGTGCCAGCAGCTCGGGGGGGCCCCAAGAGACCCAGTACTTC
TRBV5-4	TRBJ1-2	TRBD1	CASGTGVGGYTF	TGTGCCAGCGGGACAGGGGTGGGTGGCTACACCTTC
TRBV5-1	TRBJ2-5	TRBD1	CASSLGQGRETQYF	TGCGCCAGCAGCCTAGGACAGGGTCGAGAGACCCAGTACTTC
TRBV3-1/TRBV3-2	TRBJ2-2	TRBD2	CASSQGLANTGELFF	TGTGCCAGCAGCCAAGGACTAGCTAACACCGGGGAGCTGTTTTTT
TRBV7-9	TRBJ2-7	TRBD1	CASDTSTGGYDEQYF	TGTGCCAGCGACACGAGTACAGGGGGCTACGACGAGCAGTACTTC
TRBV19	TRBJ1-1	NA	CASSTHLNTEAFF	TGTGCCAGTAGTACACACCTGAACACTGAAGCTTTCTTT
TRBV27	TRBJ1-2	TRBD1	CASSYTRTRGLNYGYTF	TGTGCCAGCAGCTATACCCGAACCAGGGGGCTTAACTATGGCTACACCTTC
TRBV14	TRBJ2-2	NA	CASSQEIGTYTGELFF	TGTGCCAGCAGCCAAGAGATAGGGACATACACCGGGGAGCTGTTTTTT
TRBV4-3	TRBJ1-1	NA	CASSPAGGLIYAEAFF	TGCGCCAGCAGCCCCGCGGGGGGGCTCATTTACGCTGAAGCTTTCTTT
TRBV6-6	TRBJ1-6	NA	CASSPSRPSSQSPLHF	TGTGCCAGCAGCCCCTCGCGGCCTTCTTCTCAATCACCCCTCCACTTT
TRBV19	TRBJ1-5	TRBD1	CASSISGGALGNQPQHF	TGTGCCAGTAGTATTTCAGGGGGCGCCCTCGGCAATCAGCCCCAGCATTTT
TRBV14	TRBJ2-7	NA	CASSQDFAYEQYF	TGTGCCAGCAGCCAAGATTTCGCCTACGAGCAGTACTTC
TRBV25-1	TRBJ2-5	NA	CASSEASEETQYF	TGTGCCAGCAGTGAAGCCAGTGAAGAGACCCAGTACTTC
TRBV5-4	TRBJ1-2	TRBD1	CASSLGKGGQGYSYTF	TGTGCCAGCAGCTTGGGTAAGGGAGGACAGGGCTATAGCTACACCTTC
TRBV25-1	TRBJ1-2	NA	CASSESRGEGGYTF	TGTGCCAGCAGTGAGTCCAGGGGTGAAGGTGGCTACACCTTC